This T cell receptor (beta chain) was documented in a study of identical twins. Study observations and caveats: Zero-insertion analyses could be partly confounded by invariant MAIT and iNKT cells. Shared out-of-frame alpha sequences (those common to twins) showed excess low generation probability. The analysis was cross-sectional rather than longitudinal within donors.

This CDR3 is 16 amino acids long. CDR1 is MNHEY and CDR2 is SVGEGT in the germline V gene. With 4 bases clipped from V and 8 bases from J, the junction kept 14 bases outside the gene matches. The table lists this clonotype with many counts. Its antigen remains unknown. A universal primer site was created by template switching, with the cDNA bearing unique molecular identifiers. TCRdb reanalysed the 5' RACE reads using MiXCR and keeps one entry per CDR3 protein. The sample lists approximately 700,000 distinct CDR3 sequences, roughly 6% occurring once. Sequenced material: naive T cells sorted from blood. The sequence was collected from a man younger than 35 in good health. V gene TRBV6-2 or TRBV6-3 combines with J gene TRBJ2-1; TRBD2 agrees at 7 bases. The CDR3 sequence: CASSLTKGGPLDEQFF. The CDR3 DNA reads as TGTGCCAGCAGTTTAACGAAGGGAGGGCCTCTCGATGAGCAGTTCTTC.